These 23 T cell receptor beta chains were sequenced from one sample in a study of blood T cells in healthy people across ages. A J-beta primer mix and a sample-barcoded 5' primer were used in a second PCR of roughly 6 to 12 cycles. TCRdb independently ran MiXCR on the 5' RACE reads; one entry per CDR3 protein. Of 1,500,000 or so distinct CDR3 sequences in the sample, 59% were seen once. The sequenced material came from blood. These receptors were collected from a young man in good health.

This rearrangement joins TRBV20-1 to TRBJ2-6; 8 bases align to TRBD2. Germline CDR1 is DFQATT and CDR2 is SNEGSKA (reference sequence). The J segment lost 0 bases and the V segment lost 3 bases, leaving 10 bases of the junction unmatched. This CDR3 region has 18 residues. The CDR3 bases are TGCAGTGCTAGTTCACGGGGGGGTTTAACCTCTGGGGCCAACGTCCTGACTTTC. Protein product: CSASSRGGLTSGANVLTF.

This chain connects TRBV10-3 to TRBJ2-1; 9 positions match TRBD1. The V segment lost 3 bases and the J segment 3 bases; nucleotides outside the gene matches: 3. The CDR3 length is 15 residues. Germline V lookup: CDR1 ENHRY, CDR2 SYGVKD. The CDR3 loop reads CAISEGTGYYNEQFF. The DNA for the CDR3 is TGTGCCATCAGTGAAGGGACAGGGTACTACAATGAGCAGTTCTTC.

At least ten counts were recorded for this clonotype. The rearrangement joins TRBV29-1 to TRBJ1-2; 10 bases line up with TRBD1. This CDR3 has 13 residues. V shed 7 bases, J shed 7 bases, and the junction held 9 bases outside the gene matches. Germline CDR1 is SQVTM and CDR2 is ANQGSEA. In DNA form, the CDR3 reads TGCAGCGCTGCCGGGACAGGGGACGGTGGCTACACCTTC. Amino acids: CSAAGTGDGGYTF. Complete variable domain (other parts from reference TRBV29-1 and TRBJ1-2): SAVISQKPSRDICQRGTSLTIQCQVDSQVTMMFWYRQQPGQSLTLIATANQGSEATYESGFVIDKFPISRPNLTFSTLTVSNMSPEDSSIYLCSAAGTGDGGYTFGSGTRLTVV.

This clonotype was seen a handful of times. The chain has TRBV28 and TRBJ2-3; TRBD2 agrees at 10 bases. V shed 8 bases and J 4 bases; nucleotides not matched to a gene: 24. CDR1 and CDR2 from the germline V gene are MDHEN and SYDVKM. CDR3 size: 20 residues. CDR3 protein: CASSPFYKVTSGLSSDTQYF. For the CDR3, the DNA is TGTGCCAGCTCCCCTTTCTATAAGGTGACTAGCGGGTTGTCGTCAGATACGCAGTATTTT.

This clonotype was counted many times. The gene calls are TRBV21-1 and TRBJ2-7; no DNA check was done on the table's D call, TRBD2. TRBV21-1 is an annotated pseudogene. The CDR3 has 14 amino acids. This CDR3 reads CASSTKREGYEQYF. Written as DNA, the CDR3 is TGTGCCAGCAGTACGAAGCGGGAGGGCTACGAGCAGTACTTC.

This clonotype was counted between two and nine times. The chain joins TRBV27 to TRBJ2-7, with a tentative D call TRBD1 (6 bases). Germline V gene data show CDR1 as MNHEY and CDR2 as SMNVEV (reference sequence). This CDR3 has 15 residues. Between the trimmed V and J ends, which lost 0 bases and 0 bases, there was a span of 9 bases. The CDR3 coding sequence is TGTGCCAGCAGTTTATCGACAGGATACTCCTACGAGCAGTACTTC. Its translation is CASSLSTGYSYEQYF.

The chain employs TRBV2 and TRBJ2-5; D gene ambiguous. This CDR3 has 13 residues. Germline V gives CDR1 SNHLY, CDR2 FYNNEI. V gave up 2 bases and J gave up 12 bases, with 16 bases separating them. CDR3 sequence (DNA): TGTGCCAGCAGTGAATGTTCCCGGTGTACAAAGTACTTC. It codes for CASSECSRCTKYF.

This chain's CDR3 is CSVAPSSFDTQYF. As DNA, the CDR3 is TGCAGCGTTGCCCCTTCCTCTTTTGATACGCAGTATTTT. The V gene is TRBV29-1, the J gene TRBJ2-3; D gene ambiguous. Trimming took off 4 bases at V and 6 bases at J, with 14 bases between the two ends. The CDR3 runs to 13 residues. The germline CDR1 and CDR2 sequences are SQVTM and ANQGSEA.

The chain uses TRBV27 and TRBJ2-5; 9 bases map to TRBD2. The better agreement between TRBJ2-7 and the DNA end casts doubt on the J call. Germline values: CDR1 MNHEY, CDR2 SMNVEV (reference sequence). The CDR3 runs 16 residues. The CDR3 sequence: CASSLYRLAETYEQYF. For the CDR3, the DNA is TGTGCCAGCAGTTTATATCGACTAGCGGAAACCTACGAGCAGTACTTC.

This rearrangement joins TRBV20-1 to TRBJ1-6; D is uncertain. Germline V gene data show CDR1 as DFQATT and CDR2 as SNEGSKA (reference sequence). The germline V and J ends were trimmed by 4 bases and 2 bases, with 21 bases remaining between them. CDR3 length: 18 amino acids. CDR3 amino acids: CSATTPSGHGTYNSPLHF. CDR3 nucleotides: TGCAGTGCTACAACGCCGTCGGGTCACGGGACCTATAATTCACCCCTCCACTTT.

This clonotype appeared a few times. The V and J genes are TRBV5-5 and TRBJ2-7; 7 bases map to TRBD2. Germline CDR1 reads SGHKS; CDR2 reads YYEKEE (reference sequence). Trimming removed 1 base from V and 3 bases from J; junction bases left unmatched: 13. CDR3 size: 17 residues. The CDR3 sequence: CASSLILRLAEFYEQYF. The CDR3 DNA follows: TGTGCCAGCAGCTTGATTCTCCGTCTAGCGGAATTCTACGAGCAGTACTTC.

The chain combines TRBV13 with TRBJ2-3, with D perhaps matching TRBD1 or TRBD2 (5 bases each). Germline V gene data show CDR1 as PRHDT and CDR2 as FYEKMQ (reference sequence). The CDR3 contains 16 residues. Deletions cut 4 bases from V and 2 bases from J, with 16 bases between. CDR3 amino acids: CASSSGTDLYTDTQYF. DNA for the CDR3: TGTGCCAGCAGCTCCGGGACCGACCTTTACACAGATACGCAGTATTTT.

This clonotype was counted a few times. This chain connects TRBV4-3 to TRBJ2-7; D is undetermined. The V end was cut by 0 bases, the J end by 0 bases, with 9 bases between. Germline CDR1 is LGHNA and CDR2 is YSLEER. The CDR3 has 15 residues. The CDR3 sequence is CASSQDRHSSYEQYF. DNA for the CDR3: TGCGCCAGCAGCCAAGATAGGCACAGCTCCTACGAGCAGTACTTC.

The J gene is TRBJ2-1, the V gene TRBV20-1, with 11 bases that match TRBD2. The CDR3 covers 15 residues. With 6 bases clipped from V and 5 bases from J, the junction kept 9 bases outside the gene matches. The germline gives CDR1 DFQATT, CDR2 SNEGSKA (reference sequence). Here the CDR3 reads CSAPPLAGAHNEQFF. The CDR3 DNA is TGCAGTGCCCCTCCACTAGCGGGAGCGCACAATGAGCAGTTCTTC.

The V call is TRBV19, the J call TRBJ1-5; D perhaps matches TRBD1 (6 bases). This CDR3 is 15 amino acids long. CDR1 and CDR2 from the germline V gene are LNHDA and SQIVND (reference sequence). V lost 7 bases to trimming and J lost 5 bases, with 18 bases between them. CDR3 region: CASNPRGDKDQPQHF. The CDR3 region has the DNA TGTGCCAGTAACCCCCGAGGGGACAAAGATCAGCCCCAGCATTTT.

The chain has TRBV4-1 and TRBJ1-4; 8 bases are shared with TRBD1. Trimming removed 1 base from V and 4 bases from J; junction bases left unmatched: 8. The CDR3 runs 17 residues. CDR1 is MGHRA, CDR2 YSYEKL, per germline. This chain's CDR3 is CASSQVVRGRSNEKLFF. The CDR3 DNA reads TGCGCCAGCAGCCAAGTTGTCAGGGGGCGAAGTAATGAAAAACTGTTTTTT.

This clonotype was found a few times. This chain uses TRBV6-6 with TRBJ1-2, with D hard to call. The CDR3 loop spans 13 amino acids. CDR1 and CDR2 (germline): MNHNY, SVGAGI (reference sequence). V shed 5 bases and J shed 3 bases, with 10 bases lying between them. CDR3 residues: CASSPYKDYGYTF. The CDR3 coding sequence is TGTGCCAGCAGTCCTTACAAAGACTATGGCTACACCTTC.

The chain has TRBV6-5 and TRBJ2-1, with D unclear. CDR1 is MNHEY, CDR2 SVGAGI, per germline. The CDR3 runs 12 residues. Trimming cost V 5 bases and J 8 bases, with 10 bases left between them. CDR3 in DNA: TGTGCCAGCAGTAGAAACAGCGATGAGCAGTTCTTC. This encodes CASSRNSDEQFF.

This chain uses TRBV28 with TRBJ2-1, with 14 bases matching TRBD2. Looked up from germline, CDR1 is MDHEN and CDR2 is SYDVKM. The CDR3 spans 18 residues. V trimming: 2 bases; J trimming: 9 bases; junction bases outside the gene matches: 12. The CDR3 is CASSLRVGGLAGVPEQFF. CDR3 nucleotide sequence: TGTGCCAGCAGTTTAAGGGTCGGGGGACTAGCGGGAGTTCCTGAGCAGTTCTTC. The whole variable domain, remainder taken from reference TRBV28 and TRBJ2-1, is DVKVTQSSRYLVKRTGEKVFLECVQDMDHENMFWYRQDPGLGLRLIYFSYDVKMKEKGDIPEGYSVSREKKERFSLILESASTNQTSMYLCASSLRVGGLAGVPEQFFGPGTRLTVL.

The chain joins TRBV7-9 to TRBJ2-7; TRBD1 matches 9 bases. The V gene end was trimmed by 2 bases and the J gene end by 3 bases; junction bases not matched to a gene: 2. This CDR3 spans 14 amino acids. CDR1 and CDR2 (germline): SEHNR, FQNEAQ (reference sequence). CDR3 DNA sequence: TGTGCCAGCAGCTTACGGGACAGGGACTACGAGCAGTACTTC. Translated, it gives CASSLRDRDYEQYF.

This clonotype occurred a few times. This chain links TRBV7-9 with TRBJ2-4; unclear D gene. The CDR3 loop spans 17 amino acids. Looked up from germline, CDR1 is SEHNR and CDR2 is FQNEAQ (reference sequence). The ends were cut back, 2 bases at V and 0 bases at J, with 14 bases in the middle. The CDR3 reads CASSLLGQPEAKNIQYF. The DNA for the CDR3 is TGTGCCAGCAGCTTATTAGGCCAGCCCGAAGCCAAAAACATTCAGTACTTC. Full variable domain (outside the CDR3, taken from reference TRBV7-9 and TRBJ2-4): DTGVSQNPRHKITKRGQNVTFRCDPISEHNRLYWYRQTLGQGPEFLTYFQNEAQLEKSRLLSDRFSAERPKGSFSTLEIQRTEQGDSAMYLCASSLLGQPEAKNIQYFGAGTRLSVL.

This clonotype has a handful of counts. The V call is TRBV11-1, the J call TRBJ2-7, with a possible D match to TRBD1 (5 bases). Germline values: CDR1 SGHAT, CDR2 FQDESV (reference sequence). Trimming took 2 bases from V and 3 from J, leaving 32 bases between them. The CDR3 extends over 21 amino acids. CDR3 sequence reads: CASSLTVAGIKGSQGSYEQYF. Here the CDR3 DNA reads TGTGCCAGCAGCTTAACGGTAGCTGGGATAAAGGGATCCCAGGGTAGCTACGAGCAGTACTTC.

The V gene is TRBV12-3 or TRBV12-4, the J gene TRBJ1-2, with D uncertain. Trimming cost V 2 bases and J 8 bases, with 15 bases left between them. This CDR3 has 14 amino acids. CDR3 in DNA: TGTGCCAGCAGTTTAAGGCAGAACACCTGGGGCTACACCTTC. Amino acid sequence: CASSLRQNTWGYTF.